This TCR beta chain was sequenced during a study of T cell repertoires in cytomegalovirus infection. Study details: Indications came from public TCR beta signatures; they pointed to CMV infection and to a matching HLA type. Broader study findings: The ex vivo response showed dominance by HLA-C-restricted CMV-specific TCR beta clonotypes. Totalled public TCR beta family frequency picked out people who carried CMV plus the relevant HLA.

Concerning this clonotype itself: The antigen remains undetermined.

In germline, CDR1 is DFQATT, CDR2 SNEGSKA (reference sequence). Trimming removed 5 bases at V and 6 bases at J, with 17 bases between. There are 13 residues in the CDR3. TCRdb re-called the reads with MiXCR, one entry per CDR3 protein. Among about 180,000 distinct CDR3 sequences listed, about an eighth were seen once. Input material: PBMCs. V usage is TRBV20-1 and J usage is TRBJ2-7; D gene ambiguous. The clonotype originates from a human donor in good health (CMV status not recorded). Some clones in this sample may be carry-over from other donors' samples. CDR3 region: CSAGHLRLGEQYF. The CDR3 DNA is TGCAGTGCTGGCCACCTACGTCTAGGCGAGCAGTACTTC.